Shown below are 15 T cell receptor beta chains from a single sample sequenced in a study of blood T cell repertoires in COVID-19. Method: immunoSEQ multiplex PCR; TCRdb's copy keeps in-frame clones and lacks some. The table lists 240,000 or so clones, about 80% of them singletons. The sequenced sample was peripheral blood. These receptors came from a woman older than 75 with acute or convalescent COVID-19.

V and J are TRBV5-4 and TRBJ2-1; 14 bases match TRBD2. Germline V gene lookup returns CDR1 SGHNT and CDR2 YYREEE (reference sequence). The CDR3 totals 16 residues. The J segment lost 6 bases and the V segment lost 3 bases, leaving 5 bases of the junction unmatched. CDR3 DNA: TGTGCCAGCAGCTCGACTAGCGGGGGGGCGGGCAATGAGCAGTTCTTC. This codes for CASSSTSGGAGNEQFF.

CDR3 sequence: CASSLGGTDYGYTF. The CDR3 nucleotides are TGTGCCAGCAGCTTAGGCGGGACAGACTATGGCTACACCTTC. The chain has TRBV7-9 and TRBJ1-2; the match to TRBD1 covers 7 bases. Germline V gives CDR1 SEHNR, CDR2 FQNEAQ (reference sequence). The CDR3 runs to 14 residues. The trim removed 1 base at V and 3 bases at J, leaving 2 bases unmatched.

The genes are TRBV27 and TRBJ2-6; no definite D call. The CDR3 spans 14 residues. V was cut by 5 bases and J by 0 bases, with 5 bases left in between. From germline, CDR1 is MNHEY and CDR2 SMNVEV (reference sequence). The CDR3 DNA reads as TGTGCCAGCAGTAGACACTCTGGGGCCAACGTCCTGACTTTC. Its protein is CASSRHSGANVLTF.

The J gene is TRBJ1-5, the V gene TRBV20-1, with a possible D match to TRBD1 (6 bases). Germline V gene lookup returns CDR1 DFQATT and CDR2 SNEGSKA (reference sequence). The CDR3 loop spans 15 amino acids. Trimming stripped 3 bases from V and 4 bases from J, with 16 bases between. CDR3 DNA: TGCAGTGCTAGTCGAGCCGGGACATCAAATCAGCCCCAGCATTTT. This encodes CSASRAGTSNQPQHF.

The chain uses TRBV19 and TRBJ2-7, with D tentatively TRBD1 (5 bases). V was shortened by 4 bases and J by 0 bases, with 7 bases between the two germline ends. This CDR3 is built from 13 residues. Looked up from germline, CDR1 is LNHDA and CDR2 is SQIVND (reference sequence). The CDR3 DNA reads TGTGCCAGTAGTACAGGGTCCTCCTACGAGCAGTACTTC. Translated, it gives CASSTGSSYEQYF.

The rearrangement joins TRBV12-5 to TRBJ1-5, with 8 bases aligning to TRBD1. Per the germline V gene, CDR1 is LGHNT and CDR2 is FRNRAP. CDR3 size: 15 residues. With V trimmed by 1 base and J by 6 bases, 5 bases remained unmatched. The CDR3 region is CASGLAGGEGQPQHF. CDR3 bases: TGTGCTAGTGGTTTGGCAGGGGGCGAAGGTCAGCCCCAGCATTTT. Full variable domain (outside the CDR3, taken from reference TRBV12-5 and TRBJ1-5): DARVTQTPRHKVTEMGQEVTMRCQPILGHNTVFWYRQTMMQGLELLAYFRNRAPLDDSGMPKDRFSAEMPDATLATLKIQPSEPRDSAVYFCASGLAGGEGQPQHFGDGTRLSIL.

The gene calls are TRBV2 and TRBJ2-2, with TRBD1 matching over 7 bases. The CDR3 is made up of 15 amino acids. Germline-derived CDR1 and CDR2 are SNHLY and FYNNEI. V was pared by 8 bases and J by 0 bases, with 6 bases of the junction left unmatched. The CDR3 nucleotides are TGTGCCAGCGGTATTCAGGGGGCGAACACCGGGGAGCTGTTTTTT. This sequence encodes CASGIQGANTGELFF.

This clone was observed a handful of times. The chain has TRBV18 and TRBJ2-7, with 8 bases matching TRBD1. Germline V gene data show CDR1 as KGHSH and CDR2 as LQKENI. The V segment lost 8 bases and the J segment 3 bases; nucleotides outside the gene matches: 9. CDR3 size: 14 residues. CDR3 region: CASGPGQDFYEQYF. DNA of the CDR3: TGTGCCAGCGGACCGGGACAGGATTTCTACGAGCAGTACTTC.

V gene TRBV3-1 (or the pseudogene TRBV3-2) combines with J gene TRBJ1-2; no clear D. This CDR3 comprises 14 residues. V lost 4 bases and J lost 1, with 10 bases in between. CDR1 LGHDT and CDR2 YNNKEL come from the germline V gene (reference sequence). Written as DNA, the CDR3 is TGTGCCAGCAGCCGCGGAATTTATAACTATGGCTACACCTTC. Translation gives CASSRGIYNYGYTF.

The gene calls are TRBV19 and TRBJ1-6, with a weak D call TRBD1 (5 bases). The V gene lost 1 base and the J gene lost 7 bases, with 8 bases spanning the gap. This CDR3 comprises 14 residues. Germline-derived CDR1 and CDR2 are LNHDA and SQIVND (reference sequence). This chain's CDR3 is CASSIGDYNSPLHF. The CDR3 DNA sequence: TGTGCCAGTAGTATAGGGGACTACAATTCACCCCTCCACTTT.

The chain is built from TRBV5-5 and TRBJ2-7; D is perhaps TRBD2 (5 bases). This CDR3 is built from 14 residues. Germline loops: CDR1 SGHKS, CDR2 YYEKEE (reference sequence). Trimming cost V 6 bases and J 2 bases, with 15 bases left between them. CDR3 protein: CASTGRTPTYEQYF. The DNA of the CDR3 is TGTGCCAGCACCGGCCGGACTCCGACCTACGAGCAGTACTTC.

The CDR3 nucleotides read TGTGCCAGCAGGCTTACAGGGGTTAATTCACCCCTCCACTTT. Translated, it gives CASRLTGVNSPLHF. This sequence joins TRBV28 and TRBJ1-6, with 7 bases identical to TRBD1. Per the germline V gene, CDR1 is MDHEN and CDR2 is SYDVKM. V trimming: 6 bases; J trimming: 6 bases; junction bases outside the gene matches: 5. This CDR3 spans 14 amino acids.

In this sample, this clone turned up once. The gene calls are TRBV4-2 and TRBJ1-2; the D is unclear. Per the germline V gene, CDR1 is LGHNA and CDR2 is YNFKEQ. The CDR3 totals 14 residues. V lost 3 bases, J lost 8 bases, and 16 bases lay in between. For the CDR3, the DNA is TGTGCCAGCAGCCAGCGGGCCCCGAACAACGGCTACACCTTC. This encodes CASSQRAPNNGYTF.

This chain links TRBV27 with TRBJ2-7; TRBD1 agrees at 8 bases. The CDR3 loop spans 14 amino acids. The V segment lost 5 bases and the J segment 2 bases; nucleotides outside the gene matches: 5. Germline CDR1 reads MNHEY; CDR2 reads SMNVEV (reference sequence). The CDR3 bases are TGTGCCAGCAGTCAGGACAGGGCAGCCTACGAGCAGTACTTC. Residues: CASSQDRAAYEQYF.

The gene calls are TRBV2 and TRBJ2-5, with D perhaps matching TRBD1 (6 bases). The germline V gene has CDR1 SNHLY and CDR2 FYNNEI. The CDR3 has 14 residues. Trimming cost V 5 bases and J 5 bases, with 15 bases left between them. The CDR3 region has the DNA TGTGCCAGCAGTATGGACAGATCAGGGGAGACCCAGTACTTC. It translates to CASSMDRSGETQYF. The variable domain in full, completed from reference TRBV2 and TRBJ2-5, reads EPEVTQTPSHQVTQMGQEVILRCVPISNHLYFYWYRQILGQKVEFLVSFYNNEISEKSEIFDDQFSVERPDGSNFTLKIRSTKLEDSAMYFCASSMDRSGETQYFGPGTRLLVL.